Each of the 11 T cell receptor beta chains below was sequenced from the same sample in a study of CD8 T cells in Susac syndrome (dated by TCRdb to the late 2010s). The library was prepared using the immunoSEQ multiplex PCR assay. RNA was extracted with the RNeasy kit and roughly 0.5 to 1 ug was reverse transcribed using random hexamers. In TCRdb, the public reads were trimmed at Q25 with fastp and aligned with MiXCR, with productive beta chains retained. All rows with the same CDR3 protein become a single entry with the most common DNA and genes. In this sample the table shows about 280,000 distinct CDR3 sequences, about 85% of which occur a single time. Of the sample, around 0.11% is held by the ten largest clones. The specimen sequenced was CD8+ T cells from PBMCs. These receptors came from a human donor with multiple sclerosis.

The table lists this clonotype with a few counts. This rearrangement joins TRBV12-5 to TRBJ1-5, with D uncertain. V lost 6 bases to trimming and J lost 0 bases, with 18 bases between them. CDR1 and CDR2 (germline): LGHNT, FRNRAP. The CDR3 loop spans 17 amino acids. DNA of the CDR3: TGTGCTAGTGGCCCCTCCGAGGTACTGTTTAGCAATCAGCCCCAGCATTTT. Amino acids: CASGPSEVLFSNQPQHF.

This rearrangement joins TRBV5-1 to TRBJ2-1; a possible D gene is TRBD2 (6 bases). The germline V gene encodes CDR1 SGHRS and CDR2 YFSETQ. The V and J ends lost 5 bases and 8 bases respectively, with 11 bases between them. This CDR3 has 12 residues. CDR3 in DNA: TGCGCCAGCAGATCGACTAGAGATGAGCAGTTCTTC. It is translated as CASRSTRDEQFF.

The chain uses TRBV24-1 and TRBJ2-1, with 8 bases matching TRBD2. Germline V gene sequence: CDR1 KGHDR, CDR2 SFDVKD. Germline trimming cut 3 bases from V and 10 bases from J; bases unmatched to any gene: 10. The CDR3 extends over 15 amino acids. The CDR3 region is CATSDPGLGEVEQFF. For the CDR3, the DNA is TGTGCCACCAGTGATCCGGGACTAGGAGAGGTCGAGCAGTTCTTC.

The gene calls are TRBV5-4 and TRBJ2-3; maybe TRBD1 (5 bases). The CDR3 has 14 amino acids. Trimming removed 4 bases from V and 1 base from J, with 10 bases in between. From germline, CDR1 is SGHNT and CDR2 YYREEE (reference sequence). The CDR3 protein is CASSTTAGTDTQYF. CDR3 nucleotide sequence: TGTGCCAGCAGCACGACAGCAGGCACAGATACGCAGTATTTT.

The chain is built from TRBV5-1 and TRBJ2-1, with 7 bases fitting TRBD2. V shed 2 bases and J 4 bases; nucleotides not matched to a gene: 9. The CDR3 sequence is 16 residues long. Germline CDR1 and CDR2: SGHRS and YFSETQ. In nucleotides, the CDR3 is TGCGCCAGCAGCTTCCGTAAGGGAGGGATTTACAATGAGCAGTTCTTC. Protein: CASSFRKGGIYNEQFF.

The CDR3 bases are TGTGCCAGCAGCCCGGACTTTTCCGGGGAGACCCAGTACTTC. This sequence encodes CASSPDFSGETQYF. The chain is built from TRBV7-9 and TRBJ2-5; TRBD2 might be the D (5 bases). The CDR3 runs to 14 residues. V was trimmed by 5 bases and J by 5 bases, leaving 15 bases between them. Germline V lookup: CDR1 SEHNR, CDR2 FQNEAQ (reference sequence).

This clonotype appeared a single time. V and J are TRBV3-1 and TRBJ2-5, with 8 nucleotides matching TRBD2. The CDR3 covers 17 residues. V lost 0 bases to trimming and J lost 5 bases; unmatched junction nucleotides: 11. CDR1 and CDR2 from the germline V gene are LGHDT and YNNKEL (reference sequence). Here the CDR3 reads CASSQERRSGSYETQYF. The DNA for the CDR3 is TGTGCCAGCAGCCAAGAACGAAGGAGCGGGAGTTACGAGACCCAGTACTTC.

The V gene is TRBV19, the J gene TRBJ2-1; 9 nucleotides line up with TRBD2. V lost 9 bases and J lost 4; bases outside the gene matches: 4. From germline, CDR1 is LNHDA and CDR2 SQIVND (reference sequence). CDR3 length equals 13 residues. The DNA of the CDR3 is TGTGCCAGCCGGAGCGGGGGGTACAATGAGCAGTTCTTC. Translation: CASRSGGYNEQFF. The full variable domain, rest sourced from reference TRBV19 and TRBJ2-1, is DGGITQSPKYLFRKEGQNVTLSCEQNLNHDAMYWYRQDPGQGLRLIYYSQIVNDFQKGDIAEGYSVSREKKESFPLTVTSAQKNPTAFYLCASRSGGYNEQFFGPGTRLTVL.

The rearrangement uses TRBV7-9 and TRBJ1-2; D may be TRBD1 (5 bases). Trimming shortened V by 0 bases and J by 8 bases, and 16 bases separated the two germline ends. Germline values: CDR1 SEHNR, CDR2 FQNEAQ (reference sequence). The CDR3 spans 15 residues. For the CDR3, the DNA is TGTGCCAGCAGCTTAGCCCCCAGCAGGGTTCACGGCTACACCTTC. It encodes CASSLAPSRVHGYTF.

The chain carries TRBV14 and TRBJ2-5; D is undetermined. V lost 2 bases, J lost 0 bases, and 13 bases lay in between. The CDR3 totals 16 residues. CDR1 is SGHDN, CDR2 FVKESK, per germline. The CDR3 bases are TGTGCCAGCAGCCAACCCACACACAGAGACCAAGAGACCCAGTACTTC. Translated, it gives CASSQPTHRDQETQYF.

V and J are TRBV14 and TRBJ2-5; 11 bases align to TRBD1. Per germline, CDR1 SGHDN and CDR2 FVKESK. The CDR3 sequence is 16 residues long. The V segment lost 3 bases and the J segment 0 bases; nucleotides outside the gene matches: 3. CDR3 DNA sequence: TGTGCCAGCAGCCAGAGGGACAGGGGGTACCAAGAGACCCAGTACTTC. This sequence encodes CASSQRDRGYQETQYF.